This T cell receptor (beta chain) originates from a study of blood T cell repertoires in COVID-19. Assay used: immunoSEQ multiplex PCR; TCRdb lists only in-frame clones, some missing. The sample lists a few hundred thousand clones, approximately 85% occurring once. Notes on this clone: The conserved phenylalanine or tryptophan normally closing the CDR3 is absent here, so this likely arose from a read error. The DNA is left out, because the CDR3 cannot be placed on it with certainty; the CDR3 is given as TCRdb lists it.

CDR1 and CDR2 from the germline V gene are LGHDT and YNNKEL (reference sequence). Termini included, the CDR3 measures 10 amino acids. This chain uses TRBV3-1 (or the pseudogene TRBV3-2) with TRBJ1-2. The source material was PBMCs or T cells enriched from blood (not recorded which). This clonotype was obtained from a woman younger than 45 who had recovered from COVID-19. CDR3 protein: CASSQDCGPT.